These 7 T cell receptor beta chains were sequenced from one sample in a study of vaccination and CD4 T cells after COVID-19. The treatment is: approximately 10-day PBMC culture with coronavirus spike peptide pools or control peptides (ViraFEST assay). Sequence data for DNA of cultured CD4+ T cells were generated by the Oncomine TCR Beta short-read assay. TCRdb reprocessed the PCR reads via MiXCR and lists one record per CDR3 protein. The sample carries more than 9,000 distinct CDR3 sequences, under 60% recorded once. Their antigens remain unidentified. Material: cultured CD4+ T cells from blood, obtained after SARS-CoV-2 vaccination. Every receptor here comes from a human donor with COVID-19.

V is TRBV20-1 and J is TRBJ1-5; TRBD1 matches 9 bases. Trimming at V came to 3 bases and at J to 4 bases, leaving 4 bases not matched to a gene. CDR1 and CDR2 from the germline V gene are DFQATT and SNEGSKA (reference sequence). This CDR3 is built from 14 residues. Here the CDR3 DNA reads TGCAGTGCTAGCGCCGGGACAGGGAATCAGCCCCAGCATTTT. It encodes CSASAGTGNQPQHF.

This chain connects TRBV6-9 to TRBJ2-1; a possible D gene is TRBD1 (7 bases). CDR1 is MNHGY and CDR2 is SVAAGI in the germline V gene. The CDR3 loop spans 19 amino acids. The V gene lost 6 bases and the J gene lost 7 bases, with 31 bases spanning the gap. CDR3 DNA: TGTGCCAGCAGAAGAGTCCGGGACAGACTCGATCCGGAGGGAAATGAGCAGTTCTTC. It codes for CASRRVRDRLDPEGNEQFF.

The gene calls are TRBV5-4 and TRBJ1-4; D remains ambiguous. Trimming left V 0 bases short and J 4 bases short, with 10 bases between. CDR1 is SGHNT and CDR2 is YYREEE in the germline V gene (reference sequence). This CDR3 comprises 15 residues. This CDR3 reads CASSLAEGYNEKLFF. CDR3 nucleotides: TGTGCCAGCAGCTTGGCCGAGGGCTATAATGAAAAACTGTTTTTT.

This chain links TRBV5-4 with TRBJ1-2; TRBD1 is a possible D gene (6 bases). CDR1 is SGHNT and CDR2 is YYREEE in the germline V gene (reference sequence). CDR3 length: 16 residues. The V end was cut by 0 bases, the J end by 4 bases, with 16 bases between. CDR3 amino acids: CASSLAGSVGGYGYTF. CDR3 bases: TGTGCCAGCAGCTTGGCCGGTTCGGTAGGGGGCTATGGCTACACCTTC.

The chain uses TRBV28 and TRBJ2-2; maybe TRBD1 (6 bases). CDR1 and CDR2 (germline): MDHEN, SYDVKM. Trimming stripped 1 base from V and 3 bases from J, with 9 bases between. This CDR3 region has 15 residues. CDR3 sequence reads: CASSLFGQYTGELFF. For the CDR3, the DNA is TGTGCCAGCAGTTTATTTGGACAGTACACCGGGGAGCTGTTTTTT.

The chain is built from TRBV2 and TRBJ2-7, with D unclear. The CDR3 covers 12 residues. Trimming left V 4 bases short and J 6 bases short, with 10 bases between. Looked up from germline, CDR1 is SNHLY and CDR2 is FYNNEI. The CDR3 bases are TGTGCCAGCAGTGTAGGGATAAGCGAGCAGTACTTC. It codes for CASSVGISEQYF.

V gene TRBV2 combines with J gene TRBJ2-4; D is tentatively TRBD1 or TRBD2 (5 bases each). This CDR3 region has 14 residues. Germline V gene lookup returns CDR1 SNHLY and CDR2 FYNNEI. The ends were cut back, 4 bases at V and 9 bases at J, with 16 bases in the middle. The CDR3 loop reads CASSVRGLRRIQYF. The CDR3 DNA is TGTGCCAGCAGTGTTCGGGGCTTACGTCGCATTCAGTACTTC. The full variable domain, completed using reference TRBV2 and TRBJ2-4, is EPEVTQTPSHQVTQMGQEVILRCVPISNHLYFYWYRQILGQKVEFLVSFYNNEISEKSEIFDDQFSVERPDGSNFTLKIRSTKLEDSAMYFCASSVRGLRRIQYFGAGTRLSVL.